These T cell receptor beta chains were read from a single sample in a study of cytomegalovirus exposure and HLA in healthy donors. Produced via immunoSEQ multiplex PCR; TCRdb's table is partial and in-frame only. In the table there are 100,000 to 150,000 clones, about 72% of which are singletons. Input material: PBMCs. The receptors here all came from a female donor in good health and CMV-seronegative. CDR3s include the opening cysteine and the closing phenylalanine or tryptophan. The D gene is left open where the match is weak. Only part of the rows carry a size: once, few, many, or a class if the clone is expanded.

NA,TRBJ2-1,TRBD2,TRBV5-1,TGCGCCAGCAGCTGGACTAGCGGGACCTACAATGAGCAGTTCTTC,CASSWTSGTYNEQFF
NA,TRBJ2-7,NA,TRBV28,TGTGCCAGCACGCGAAACCGGGACTTTTTCTTC,CASTRNRDFFF
NA,TRBJ1-2,TRBD1,TRBV7-2,TGTGCCAGCAGCAGGACAGGGGGCTATGGCTACACCTTC,CASSRTGGYGYTF
NA,TRBJ2-2,TRBD1,TRBV19,TGTGCCAGTAGTATAGTAGTGGGGACAGGGTGGACCGGGGAGCTGTTTTTT,CASSIVVGTGWTGELFF
once,TRBJ1-1,NA,TRBV9,TGTGCCAGCAGCGCCCCCCTGGGAGGGTGGAACACTGAAGCTTTCTTT,CASSAPLGGWNTEAFF
once,TRBJ1-2,TRBD1,TRBV9,TGTGCCAGCAGTGATCCAGGACAGGGAGACTATGGCTACACCTTC,CASSDPGQGDYGYTF
NA,TRBJ2-5,TRBD1,TRBV4-1,TGCGCCAGCAGCCAAGGGTGGACAGGGGGGCTTCAAGAGACCCAGTACTTC,CASSQGWTGGLQETQYF
NA,TRBJ2-7,TRBD2,TRBV7-2,TGTGCCAGCAGCTTAACTAGCGGTAATACCCAGTACTTC,CASSLTSGNTQYF
NA,TRBJ1-5,TRBD1,TRBV27,TGTGCCAGCAGCCCGGACAGGGATCAGCCCCAGCATTTT,CASSPDRDQPQHF
NA,TRBJ1-2,NA,TRBV28,TGTGCCAGCAGTTTATTCGCCGCGGACTATGGCTACACCTTC,CASSLFAADYGYTF
NA,TRBJ2-2,NA,TRBV15,TGTGCCACCAGCAGAGTTGAGGGTCTCACCGGGGAGCTGTTTTTT,CATSRVEGLTGELFF
NA,TRBJ2-7,NA,TRBV4-1,TGCGCCAGCAGCCAAGATCTAAGCGGCAGCTACGAGCAGTACTTC,CASSQDLSGSYEQYF
few,TRBJ1-4,TRBD1,TRBV28,TGTGCCAGCAGAACCGGGACAGCTAATGAAAAACTGTTTTTT,CASRTGTANEKLFF
NA,TRBJ1-4,NA,TRBV5-4,TGTGCCAGCAGCTTGGCCCCGGATACTCGGAGGGAAAAACTGTTTTTT,CASSLAPDTRREKLFF
NA,TRBJ2-2,NA,TRBV6-6,TGTGCCAGCAGTTATAGAGAGAACACCGGGGAGCTGTTTTTT,CASSYRENTGELFF
NA,TRBJ1-2,NA,TRBV11-2,TGTGCCAGCAGCTTAATTTCAGAAAACTATGGCTACACCTTC,CASSLISENYGYTF
NA,TRBJ2-7,TRBD1,TRBV7-2,TGTGCCAGCAGCTTATGGGGGGCTGGACAGGGGGACGAGCAGTACTTC,CASSLWGAGQGDEQYF
once,TRBJ2-3,NA,TRBV28,TGTGCCAGCAGTTCACGGCCGGGAGATACGCAGTATTTT,CASSSRPGDTQYF
few,TRBJ1-5,NA,TRBV6-5,TGTGCCAGCAGGGGCGGGACTCCCAACAATCAGCCCCAGCATTTT,CASRGGTPNNQPQHF
NA,TRBJ2-7,NA,TRBV14,TGTGCCAGCAGCCCGGACAACTCCTACGAGCAGTACTTC,CASSPDNSYEQYF
NA,TRBJ2-7,NA,TRBV19,TGTGCCAGTAGTATGGGCGTGGGGCACTACGAGCAGTACTTC,CASSMGVGHYEQYF
NA,TRBJ2-7,NA,TRBV1,TGCACCAGCAGCCAGTACAGGGGGCTATCCTACGAGCAGTACTTC,CTSSQYRGLSYEQYF
few,TRBJ1-2,NA,TRBV5-4,TGTGCCAGCAGCAAGGGGGGGACCTATGGCTACACCTTC,CASSKGGTYGYTF
NA,TRBJ1-1,NA,TRBV13,TGTGCCAGCAGCTTAGGTGTCAGAAACATGAACACTGAAGCTTTCTTT,CASSLGVRNMNTEAFF
NA,TRBJ2-7,NA,TRBV4-2,TGTGCCAGCAGCCAAGAATTACAGGGCTACGAGCAGTACTTC,CASSQELQGYEQYF
NA,TRBJ1-5,NA,TRBV6-5,TGTGCCAGCAGCCCCTATCGTAGCAATCAGCCCCAGCATTTT,CASSPYRSNQPQHF
NA,TRBJ2-1,TRBD2,TRBV7-9,TGTTCCAGCAGCTTGGGCACGGTAGCGGGGAGCTCCTACAATGAGCAGTTCTTC,CSSSLGTVAGSSYNEQFF
NA,TRBJ2-7,NA,TRBV2,TGTGCCATCGGCGAGGATGTGCAGTACTTC,CAIGEDVQYF
NA,TRBJ2-5,TRBD1,TRBV28,TGTGCCAGCACTCAGACAGGGGGCCCTGAGACCCAGTACTTC,CASTQTGGPETQYF
NA,TRBJ1-2,NA,TRBV9,TGTGCCAGCAGCACCGCGGTAGATGGCTACACCTTC,CASSTAVDGYTF
NA,TRBJ1-5,NA,TRBV28,TGTGCCAGCAGTTTCCATTCGACAGGCAATCAGCCCCAGCATTTT,CASSFHSTGNQPQHF
NA,TRBJ1-1,TRBD1,TRBV5-1,TGCGCCAGCAGCTTCGATGACAGGGTTTACACTGAAGCTTTCTTT,CASSFDDRVYTEAFF
NA,TRBJ1-2,NA,TRBV4-3,TGCGCCAGCAGCCAAGAGAGGGAGGCCTATGGCTACACCTTC,CASSQEREAYGYTF
NA,TRBJ2-1,TRBD2,TRBV9,TGTGCCAGCAGCGTTAGCGGGAGGGCCGGCAATGAGCAGTTCTTC,CASSVSGRAGNEQFF
NA,TRBJ2-7,NA,TRBV6-1,TGTGCCAGCAGTGTGACGCCCCTTGGGGCCGAGCAGTACTTC,CASSVTPLGAEQYF
NA,TRBJ2-3,TRBD2,TRBV29-1,TGCAGCGTAGGACTAGCGGGAGCTACAGATACGCAGTATTTT,CSVGLAGATDTQYF
few,TRBJ2-7,NA,TRBV6-6,TGTGCCAGCAGTTACTTGGACAGCCTCTACGAGCAGTACTTC,CASSYLDSLYEQYF
NA,TRBJ2-2,TRBD1,TRBV5-1,TGCGCCAGCAGCCTGGGACAGGGGGTTACCGGGGAGCTGTTTTTT,CASSLGQGVTGELFF
NA,TRBJ2-2,NA,TRBV7-9,TGTGCCAGCAGCGCTGCCCCCCCGGACTCCCGCCCGGGGGAGCTGTTTTTT,CASSAAPPDSRPGELFF
NA,TRBJ1-1,TRBD1,TRBV7-2,TGTGCCAGCAGCTTACGTGGGGGACAGGGGGCTGAAGCTTTCTTT,CASSLRGGQGAEAFF
once,TRBJ1-5,NA,TRBV2,TGTGCCAGCAGTGGATTACAGGGAAACAATCAGCCCCAGCATTTT,CASSGLQGNNQPQHF
NA,TRBJ2-1,TRBD1,TRBV29-1,TGCAGCGTTGAAGGACAGGGGGCCCTTGGCTACAATGAGCAGTTCTTC,CSVEGQGALGYNEQFF
once,TRBJ2-7,NA,TRBV4-3,TGCGCCAGCAGCCAAGATAACAGCCATCACTACGAGCAGTACTTC,CASSQDNSHHYEQYF
NA,TRBJ2-3,TRBD2,TRBV7-2,TGTGCCAGCAGCAGACTAGCGGGAGTTTTAACAGATACGCAGTATTTT,CASSRLAGVLTDTQYF
NA,TRBJ1-1,NA,TRBV20-1,TGCAGTGCGCCCGACAGGCGAAAAGCTTTCTTT,CSAPDRRKAFF
NA,TRBJ2-3,TRBD2,TRBV5-1,TGCGCCAGCAGCCCCACTAGCGGGCTTTCAGATACGCAGTATTTT,CASSPTSGLSDTQYF
NA,TRBJ2-7,TRBD2,TRBV5-4,TGTGCCAGCAGCTTAGCGGGAGGTAGGTCCTACGAGCAGTACTTC,CASSLAGGRSYEQYF
NA,TRBJ2-7,NA,TRBV28,TGTGCCAGCAGTTTATACGGGGAGCAGCAGTACTTC,CASSLYGEQQYF
NA,TRBJ1-2,NA,TRBV18,TGTGCCAGCTCACCACCGCCAGGGGACTATGGCTACACCTTC,CASSPPPGDYGYTF
NA,TRBJ1-2,TRBD1,TRBV7-2,TGTGCCAGCACCTTATCAGGGGGGCCGAACTATGGCTACACCTTC,CASTLSGGPNYGYTF
NA,TRBJ1-1,NA,TRBV25-1,TGTGCCAGCAGTGTTGGACAGAACACTGAAGCTTTCTTT,CASSVGQNTEAFF
NA,TRBJ2-7,NA,TRBV29-1,TGCAGCGCTTCGGGACACAGTTCCTACGAGCAGTACTTC,CSASGHSSYEQYF
once,TRBJ2-5,NA,TRBV28,TGTGCCAGCAGTCCGGGGGGCAGCGGGATGTACCAAGAGACCCAGTACTTC,CASSPGGSGMYQETQYF
NA,TRBJ1-1,NA,TRBV5-1,TGCGCCAGCAGCCTATCAGGGGTCGGGGCTGAAGCTTTCTTT,CASSLSGVGAEAFF
few,TRBJ2-1,NA,TRBV27,TGTGCCAGCAGTTCGACTAGTTTTCGGTCCTACAATGAGCAGTTCTTC,CASSSTSFRSYNEQFF
NA,TRBJ2-1,NA,TRBV5-1,TGCGCCAGCAGCTCAACCTACAATGAGCAGTTCTTC,CASSSTYNEQFF
NA,TRBJ1-1,NA,TRBV5-1,TGCGCCAGCAGCGCCGTCCCCGGGACGCACGCCGGGGGCACTGAAGCTTTCTTT,CASSAVPGTHAGGTEAFF